This is a list of T cell receptor beta chains from one sample in a study of Graves' ophthalmopathy and Graves' hyperthyroidism. Each CDR3 protein is one row after TCRdb ran MiXCR on the multiplex PCR reads. The repertoire holds approximately 1.2 million distinct CDR3 sequences, with about 38% as singletons. The specimen sequenced was peripheral blood or thyroid tissue (not recorded which). The receptor source for this set is an adult man with Graves' hyperthyroidism. Each CDR3 is given with its conserved first and last residue. The D gene is left open where the match is weak. Clone size is shown for a subset of rows, as once, few, many or a class of expanded clone.

>TRBJ1-1|few|-|TRBV4-1
CASSQDPVPTEAFF
TGCGCCAGCAGCCAAGATCCAGTGCCCACTGAAGCTTTCTTT
>TRBJ2-6|few|TRBD2|TRBV12-3/TRBV12-4
CASSSYRVAGVVGANVLTF
TGTGCCAGCAGTTCGTACCGCGTAGCGGGAGTCGTTGGGGCCAACGTCCTGACTTTC
>TRBJ1-3|many|-|TRBV7-2
CASSSGLLSSGNTIYF
TGTGCCAGCAGCTCCGGACTGCTGAGCTCTGGAAACACCATATATTTT
>TRBJ2-7|once|-|TRBV25-1
CASSPLGQQYEQYF
TGTGCCAGCTCACCACTTGGGCAGCAGTACGAGCAGTACTTC
>TRBJ1-4|many|-|TRBV7-8
CASSASWGNEKLFF
TGTGCCAGCAGCGCCTCGTGGGGTAATGAAAAACTGTTTTTT
>TRBJ2-5|once|-|TRBV6-5
CASSLQSGSGETQYF
TGTGCCAGCAGTCTACAATCCGGGTCGGGAGAGACCCAGTACTTC
>TRBJ1-1|many|-|TRBV10-3
CAISEYDGRNTEAFF
TGTGCCATCAGTGAGTATGACGGCCGGAACACTGAAGCTTTCTTT
>TRBJ1-1|-|TRBD1|TRBV10-2
CASSPLTGGALGTEAFF
TGTGCCAGCTCACCGCTGACAGGGGGCGCGTTGGGCACTGAAGCTTTCTTT
>TRBJ2-7|few|TRBD1|TRBV28
CASSLWDRGSEQYF
TGTGCCAGCAGTTTATGGGACAGGGGTTCCGAGCAGTACTTC
>TRBJ1-5|-|-|TRBV5-4
CASSLDGGSNQPQHF
TGTGCCAGCAGCCTCGACGGTGGGAGCAATCAGCCCCAGCATTTT
>TRBJ1-5|-|-|TRBV6-6
CASSFRQRIQPQHF
TGTGCCAGCAGTTTTAGACAGAGAATTCAGCCCCAGCATTTT
>TRBJ2-7|-|TRBD2|TRBV6-5
CASMGGGIEQYF
TGTGCCAGCATGGGGGGGGGTATCGAGCAGTACTTC
>TRBJ1-4|-|TRBD1|TRBV13
CASSLRDRGATNEKLFF
TGTGCCAGCAGCCTCCGGGACAGGGGTGCAACTAATGAAAAACTGTTTTTT
>TRBJ1-5|many|-|TRBV20-1
CSARDTADPRQPQHF
TGCAGTGCTAGAGATACGGCTGATCCGAGACAGCCCCAGCATTTT
>TRBJ2-5|many|TRBD2|TRBV20-1
CSAPPMTSGSRETQYF
TGCAGTGCTCCCCCGATGACTAGCGGGAGCCGAGAGACCCAGTACTTC
>TRBJ1-2|many|-|TRBV7-9
CASSLVPLGGSGYTF
TGTGCCAGCAGCTTAGTTCCCCTCGGGGGGTCTGGCTACACCTTC
>TRBJ2-7|many|TRBD2|TRBV7-2
CASSWGLAGLYEQYF
TGTGCCAGCAGCTGGGGACTAGCGGGATTATACGAGCAGTACTTC
>TRBJ2-7|-|-|TRBV6-5
CASSPRRGQKLYEQYF
TGTGCCAGCAGTCCGAGGAGGGGGCAAAAGCTCTACGAGCAGTACTTC
>TRBJ2-2|-|TRBD1|TRBV12-5
CASGFWTGGNTGELFF
TGTGCTAGTGGATTCTGGACAGGGGGGAACACCGGGGAGCTGTTTTTT
>TRBJ2-7|many|TRBD2|TRBV7-6
CASSLDLAGANEQYF
TGTGCCAGCAGCTTAGACCTAGCGGGAGCAAACGAGCAGTACTTC
>TRBJ2-5|-|-|TRBV27
CASGRTALQETQYF
TGTGCCAGCGGGAGAACAGCCCTCCAAGAGACCCAGTACTTC
>TRBJ2-7|-|-|TRBV20-1
CSAIHSGTYEQYF
TGCAGTGCTATACACAGCGGCACCTACGAGCAGTACTTC
>TRBJ1-5|-|TRBD1|TRBV7-6
CASSLEQGLYEHF
TGTGCCAGCAGCTTAGAACAGGGGCTCTACGAGCATTTT
>TRBJ2-5|-|TRBD2|TRBV29-1
CSYRTRESETQYF
TGCAGCTATAGGACTAGGGAGTCGGAGACCCAGTACTTC
>TRBJ1-2|many|TRBD1|TRBV7-9
CASSLGTGFRGYTF
TGTGCCAGCAGCTTAGGGACAGGGTTTCGTGGCTACACCTTC
>TRBJ1-2|few|-|TRBV20-1
CSARPVLGYGYTF
TGCAGTGCTAGACCGGTCCTTGGCTATGGCTACACCTTC
>TRBJ1-1|-|-|TRBV29-1
CSATRTGAEAFF
TGCAGCGCCACGAGGACGGGAGCTGAAGCTTTCTTT
>TRBJ1-5|many|-|TRBV10-3
CAISDQGIPNQPQHF
TGTGCCATCAGTGACCAGGGCATTCCAAATCAGCCCCAGCATTTT
>TRBJ1-2|many|-|TRBV7-2
CASSLDWGAGGYTF
TGTGCCAGCAGCTTGGATTGGGGGGCGGGTGGCTACACCTTC
>TRBJ1-2|-|-|TRBV7-8
CASSLWALTNYGYTF
TGTGCCAGCAGCTTGTGGGCCCTCACTAACTATGGCTACACCTTC
>TRBJ2-2|-|-|TRBV7-9
CASRLSPGASGELFF
TGTGCCAGCAGACTGAGCCCAGGGGCTAGCGGGGAGCTGTTTTTT
>TRBJ1-5|-|TRBD1|TRBV20-1
CSARLPGQRDQPQHF
TGCAGTGCTAGGCTCCCGGGACAGAGGGATCAGCCCCAGCATTTT
>TRBJ2-7|-|-|TRBV5-1
CASSLGDSRTFYEQYF
TGCGCCAGCAGCTTGGGTGACAGTCGGACTTTCTACGAGCAGTACTTC
>TRBJ2-2|-|-|TRBV20-1
CSAQQASPSTGELFF
TGCAGTGCCCAGCAGGCTTCTCCTTCCACCGGGGAGCTGTTTTTT
>TRBJ1-6|many|-|TRBV14
CASSQTRGYNSPLHF
TGTGCCAGCAGCCAAACGAGGGGGTATAATTCACCCCTCCACTTT
>TRBJ2-2|-|-|TRBV4-1
CASSQTRIIRGAGELFF
TGCGCCAGCAGCCAGACACGGATCATAAGGGGGGCCGGGGAGCTGTTTTTT
>TRBJ1-6|many|-|TRBV7-2
CASSSRHLYNSPLHF
TGTGCCAGCAGCTCGAGACACTTATATAATTCACCCCTCCACTTT
>TRBJ1-1|-|-|TRBV24-1
CATSEPRETTEAFF
TGTGCCACCAGTGAACCACGGGAGACCACTGAAGCTTTCTTT
>TRBJ2-7|-|-|TRBV15
CATSRDWGYEQYF
TGTGCCACCAGCAGAGATTGGGGGTACGAGCAGTACTTC
>TRBJ1-5|-|-|TRBV29-1
CSVVREGGGRPQHF
TGCAGCGTTGTCCGGGAGGGGGGAGGGAGGCCCCAGCATTTT
>TRBJ2-1|many|-|TRBV7-3
CASSLGTPNNEQFF
TGTGCCAGCAGCTTGGGTACACCTAACAATGAGCAGTTCTTC
>TRBJ2-5|-|-|TRBV7-2
CASSPDYLFSETQYF
TGTGCCAGCAGCCCGGACTACCTCTTTTCGGAGACCCAGTACTTC
>TRBJ1-3|-|-|TRBV20-1
CSAEATGAGFGNTIYF
TGCAGTGCGGAGGCAACAGGAGCGGGTTTTGGAAACACCATATATTTT
>TRBJ2-7|few|-|TRBV19
CASKVGGTAYEQYF
TGTGCCAGTAAGGTAGGGGGAACGGCCTACGAGCAGTACTTC
>TRBJ2-5|-|-|TRBV4-2
CASSQNLDSNQETQYF
TGTGCCAGCAGCCAAAATCTGGACAGCAACCAAGAGACCCAGTACTTC
>TRBJ1-2|-|-|TRBV10-2
CAWRAGSSNYGYTF
TGTGCCTGGAGGGCCGGCAGTTCTAACTATGGCTACACCTTC
>TRBJ2-7|-|-|TRBV14
CASSQRSGLRKAYEQYF
TGTGCCAGCAGCCAGAGGTCGGGGTTGCGGAAGGCCTACGAGCAGTACTTC
>TRBJ2-3|few|TRBD2|TRBV7-6
CASSSSRGGHTDTQYF
TGTGCCAGCAGCTCCTCCCGGGGGGGTCACACAGATACGCAGTATTTT
>TRBJ2-5|many|TRBD2|TRBV29-1
CSVEVLTSPQETQYF
TGCAGCGTTGAGGTCCTGACTAGCCCTCAAGAGACCCAGTACTTC
>TRBJ1-2|many|-|TRBV7-2
CAGNSPLGGYTF
TGTGCCGGGAACTCCCCGCTGGGAGGCTACACCTTC
>TRBJ1-2|-|-|TRBV11-2
CASSFNGGDYGYTF
TGTGCCAGCAGCTTCAACGGAGGAGACTATGGCTACACCTTC
>TRBJ2-7|-|-|TRBV7-2
CASRSRDFPYEQYF
TGTGCCAGCAGGAGTCGGGACTTCCCCTACGAGCAGTACTTC